Detailed here is one T cell receptor (beta chain). The target antigen is unknown. Donors were Caucasian adults residing in Nashville, Tennessee, USA. Measured with immunoSEQ multiplex PCR; TCRdb has only the in-frame clones, and not every one. The table has 190,000 or so clones, about 68% seen once. The record originates from a study of shared clonotypes between healthy human individuals. Study-level results: Represented genetic and exposure-history diversity was restricted by having few donors.

Germline V lookup: CDR1 LGHNA, CDR2 YSLEER. The CDR3 sequence is 17 residues long. The V gene end was trimmed by 4 bases and the J gene end by 2 bases; junction bases not matched to a gene: 11. The clonotype was recovered from a man younger than 40 in good health. This sequence joins TRBV4-3 and TRBJ2-5; 9 bases line up with TRBD1. Source material: memory CD4+ T cells sorted from blood. Subset: CD45RA-negative fraction. The CDR3 DNA reads as TGCGCCAGCAGCCGCGCGTCGGTCGGGACAGGGCAAGAGACCCAGTACTTC. Its translation: CASSRASVGTGQETQYF.